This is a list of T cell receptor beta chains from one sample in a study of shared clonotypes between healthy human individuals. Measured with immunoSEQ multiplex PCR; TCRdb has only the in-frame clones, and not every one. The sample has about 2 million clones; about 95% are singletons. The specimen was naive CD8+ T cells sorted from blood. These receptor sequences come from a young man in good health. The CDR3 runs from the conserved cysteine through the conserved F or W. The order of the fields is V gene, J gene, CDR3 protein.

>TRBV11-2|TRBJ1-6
CASSLTTVLNSPLHF
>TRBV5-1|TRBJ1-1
CASSWEGTEAFF
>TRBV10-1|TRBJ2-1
CASSESILAGTDEQFF
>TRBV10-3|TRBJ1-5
CAISDVIVNSNQPQHF
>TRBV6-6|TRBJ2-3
CATNRDYRTDTQYF
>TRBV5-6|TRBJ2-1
CASSLMGTFYNEQFF
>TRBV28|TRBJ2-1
CASSLGTSGSYNEQFF
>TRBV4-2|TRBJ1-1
CASGPSEGNTEAFF
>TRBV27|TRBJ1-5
CASATGTGAEQPQHF
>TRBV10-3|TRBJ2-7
CAISGGSYEQYF
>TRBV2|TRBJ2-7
CASSDRGRADEQYF
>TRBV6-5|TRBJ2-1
CASSRTGDNEQFF
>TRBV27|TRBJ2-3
CASSPGGRPYTDTQYF
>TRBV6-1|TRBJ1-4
CASSEFYLNEKLFF
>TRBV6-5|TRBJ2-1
CASSYSLDSYNEQFF
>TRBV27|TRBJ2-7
CASSLGQGAYEQYF
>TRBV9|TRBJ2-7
CASSGLSYEQYF